This TCR beta chain was recovered during a study of tumor-infiltrating lymphocytes in oesophageal squamous cell carcinoma. V lost 1 base to trimming and J lost 3 bases; unmatched junction nucleotides: 6. The germline CDR1 and CDR2 sequences are MGHRA and YSYEKL. This CDR3 contains 16 residues. TCRdb reanalysed the PCR reads using MiXCR and keeps one entry per CDR3 protein. The sample shows 20,000 to 25,000 distinct CDR3 sequences, 35% to 45% of them seen only once. The rearrangement joins TRBV4-1 to TRBJ2-7, with 10 nucleotides matching TRBD2. Sequencing used esophageal tumor tissue. The clonotype comes from a male donor with esophageal squamous cell carcinoma. CDR3: CASSQAPGLALYEQYF. The DNA of the CDR3 is TGCGCCAGCAGCCAAGCCCCGGGACTAGCGCTCTACGAGCAGTACTTC.